One TCR beta chain is described in this entry. Antigen specificity is unknown. CDR1 is MNHNS and CDR2 is SASEGT in the germline V gene. V lost 6 bases, J lost 9 bases, and 18 bases lay in between. The CDR3 has 14 amino acids. This sample was included in a study of cytomegalovirus exposure and HLA in healthy donors. General study findings and limits: Subsequent analysis of the approximately 110 validation repertoires found a tendency for first-cohort TCR clusters to co-occur. Some TCR beta chains (about 170 of them) were listed as cytomegalovirus-associated.

Assay: immunoSEQ multiplex PCR; the TCRdb copy retains only in-frame clones and omits some. The sample shows over 200,000 clones, about nine tenths of them seen only once. The donors were members of the validation cohort comprising approximately 110 subjects, separate from the roughly 670-subject first cohort. V and J are TRBV6-1 and TRBJ1-5; a possible D gene is TRBD1 (5 bases). The specimen sequenced was PBMCs. The sequence derives from a young woman in good health and CMV-seropositive. The CDR3 is CASSEQGRSWPQHF. The CDR3 nucleotides read TGTGCCAGCAGCGAGCAGGGCAGGTCCTGGCCCCAGCATTTT.